The 8 T cell receptor beta chains reported below all come from one sample, sequenced in a study of T cell repertoires and HLA-DP antigens. No antigen is known for these receptors. TCRdb's copy holds only in-frame clones and misses some; the assay was immunoSEQ multiplex PCR. The sample holds around 100,000 clones, about 91% seen once. Sequences were obtained from CD4+ T cells from PBMCs. The receptor source for this set is a woman in her late teens or twenties in good health and CMV-seronegative.

This clone was detected only a few times. The chain has TRBV6-5 and TRBJ1-2, with D unclear. V dropped 6 bases and J dropped 3 bases, with 8 bases sitting between them. The CDR3 length is 12 residues. The V gene's germline CDR1 is MNHEY and CDR2 SVGAGI. The CDR3 here is CASRQNDYGYTF. CDR3 in DNA: TGTGCCAGCAGGCAAAACGACTATGGCTACACCTTC.

As regards this clone: At one end, the junction sequence differs from germline, possibly due to a read error. The chain combines TRBV27 with TRBJ1-1, with D tentatively TRBD1 (6 bases). Looked up from germline, CDR1 is MNHEY and CDR2 is SMNVEV (reference sequence). CDR3 length: 12 residues. CDR3 DNA: TGTTCCGGGGGGGGGCTTATCCCTCGCCTGCTCTTT. This sequence encodes CSGGGLIPRLLF.

The V and J genes are TRBV7-9 and TRBJ2-1; D is ambiguous. The germline V gene encodes CDR1 SEHNR and CDR2 FQNEAQ (reference sequence). The CDR3 covers 17 residues. V dropped 2 bases and J dropped 8 bases, with 22 bases sitting between them. CDR3 sequence: CASSLIRSGPQSDEQFF. Here the CDR3 DNA reads TGTGCCAGCAGCTTAATTCGTTCCGGCCCGCAAAGCGATGAGCAGTTCTTC.

This chain uses TRBV6-5 with TRBJ1-2, with D possibly TRBD1 on 5 matching bases. The germline V and J ends were trimmed by 0 bases and 4 bases, with 9 bases remaining between them. Germline V gene lookup returns CDR1 MNHEY and CDR2 SVGAGI. The length of the CDR3 is 14 residues. CDR3 amino acids: CASSYSRGTYGYTF. The CDR3 nucleotides read TGTGCCAGCAGTTACTCACGGGGCACCTATGGCTACACCTTC.

The rearrangement links TRBV10-2 to TRBJ2-5; the match to TRBD2 covers 8 bases. CDR1 and CDR2 (germline): WSHSY, SAAADI. V dropped 6 bases and J dropped 4; count of bases not matched to a gene: 1. This CDR3 contains 12 residues. This CDR3 reads CASSLAGETQYF. The DNA of the CDR3 is TGCGCCAGCAGCCTAGCGGGAGAGACCCAGTACTTC.

This clone was recorded only once. This chain joins TRBV27 and TRBJ1-4; 8 positions match TRBD1. V lost 5 bases and J lost 2; bases outside the gene matches: 13. CDR1 and CDR2 from the germline V gene are MNHEY and SMNVEV (reference sequence). The CDR3 covers 18 residues. The CDR3 sequence is CASSNRDRPRGTNEKLFF. The CDR3 nucleotides are TGTGCCAGCAGTAACCGGGACAGGCCTCGGGGGACTAATGAAAAACTGTTTTTT.

The rearrangement uses TRBV10-3 and TRBJ2-3, with 8 bases aligning to TRBD2. This CDR3 is built from 19 residues. CDR1 is ENHRY, CDR2 SYGVKD, per germline. J gave up 0 bases and V 6 bases, and 17 bases lay outside the gene matches. This chain's CDR3 is CAISADGILLAESTDTQYF. The CDR3 DNA is TGTGCCATCAGCGCGGACGGGATCTTACTAGCGGAAAGCACAGATACGCAGTATTTT.

This chain uses TRBV19 with TRBJ1-1; possible D gene TRBD1, 5 bases. The CDR3 totals 14 residues. V was shortened by 7 bases and J by 0 bases, with 12 bases between the two germline ends. Germline V gene lookup returns CDR1 LNHDA and CDR2 SQIVND (reference sequence). The DNA of the CDR3 is TGTGCCAGTATCCCACGGGGGGTGAACACTGAAGCTTTCTTT. Amino acid sequence: CASIPRGVNTEAFF.